This T cell receptor beta chain is drawn from a study of OX40 agonist ivuxolimab in advanced cancers. About the research overall: Partial responses were observed in three patients, of whom one had hepatocellular carcinoma and two had cutaneous melanoma.

Germline V gene sequence: CDR1 KGHSH, CDR2 LQKENI. The CDR3 spans 15 residues. Trimming took off 4 bases at V and 2 bases at J, with 15 bases between the two ends. Assay used: immunoSEQ multiplex PCR; TCRdb lists only in-frame clones, some missing. The table shows approximately 70,000 clones, with around 90% occurring only once. V is TRBV18 and J is TRBJ2-7, with D tentatively TRBD1 or TRBD2 (5 bases each). The specimen was CD4+ or CD8+ T cells sorted from blood, collected in a trial of the OX40 agonist ivuxolimab. The TCR originated in an adult with an advanced solid tumor such as melanoma, head and neck, liver or kidney cancer. Here the CDR3 reads CASSRTGPDAYEQYF. DNA of the CDR3: TGTGCCAGCTCACGAACGGGACCCGACGCCTACGAGCAGTACTTC. Variable domain in full (rest from reference TRBV18 and TRBJ2-7): NAGVMQNPRHLVRRRGQEARLRCSPMKGHSHVYWYRQLPEEGLKFMVYLQKENIIDESGMPKERFSAEFPKEGPSILRIQQVVRGDSAAYFCASSRTGPDAYEQYFGPGTRLTVT.